This passage covers 28 T cell receptor beta chains from one sample sequenced in a study of CD4 T cells in relation to SARS-CoV-2 and coronaviruses. Their recognized antigens are unknown. Unexposed donor CD4+ T cells date from about 2011-2019, before the COVID-19 pandemic. CD4+ T cells were isolated from the cells after around eleven days of culture. Sequencing used immunoSEQ multiplex PCR; TCRdb keeps in-frame clones, though not all of them. This table holds tens of thousands of clones, around 82% found once. Sequenced material: CD4+ T cells from PBMCs, cultured in vitro. Receptor source: a human donor in good health.

This clone turned up a few times. The rearrangement uses TRBV7-9 and TRBJ1-2; D is unresolved. CDR3 length equals 12 residues. V gave up 8 bases and J gave up 7 bases, with 14 bases separating them. The germline CDR1 and CDR2 sequences are SEHNR and FQNEAQ (reference sequence). CDR3 in amino acids: CASRPEDSGYTF. The CDR3 DNA reads TGTGCCAGCCGGCCGGAGGACTCTGGCTACACCTTC.

The rearrangement joins TRBV30 to TRBJ2-1; 10 nucleotides line up with TRBD2. Germline assignment: CDR1 GTSNPN and CDR2 SVGIG (reference sequence). Trimming at V came to 5 bases and at J to 8 bases, leaving 12 bases not matched to a gene. The length of the CDR3 is 15 residues. This CDR3 is CAWEGLAGEVDEQFF. The CDR3 nucleotides are TGTGCCTGGGAGGGGCTAGCGGGAGAAGTCGATGAGCAGTTCTTC.

The rearrangement joins TRBV12-3 or TRBV12-4 to TRBJ1-5; the D gene is possibly TRBD1 (6 bases). The ends were cut back, 5 bases at V and 4 bases at J, with 9 bases in the middle. CDR3 length: 13 amino acids. CDR3: CASSPGQNQPQHF. In nucleotides, the CDR3 is TGTGCCAGCAGTCCAGGACAGAATCAGCCCCAGCATTTT.

This rearrangement joins TRBV10-1 to TRBJ1-1; D not certain. This CDR3 has 14 residues. Between the trimmed V and J ends, which lost 6 bases and 5 bases, there was a span of 16 bases. Germline values: CDR1 WNHNN, CDR2 SYGVQD (reference sequence). CDR3 residues: CASRPEGVGTEAFF. CDR3 DNA sequence: TGCGCCAGCAGGCCCGAGGGAGTGGGGACTGAAGCTTTCTTT.

A single count supports this clone. The V and J genes are TRBV9 and TRBJ2-7, with D tentatively TRBD2 (5 bases). The V end was cut by 5 bases, the J end by 2 bases, with 11 bases between. This CDR3 spans 13 amino acids. The germline V gene encodes CDR1 SGDLS and CDR2 YYNGEE. The CDR3 is CASRSGNAYEQYF. CDR3 bases: TGTGCCAGCAGATCCGGGAATGCCTACGAGCAGTACTTC.

Here the CDR3 DNA reads TGCAGTGCCCAGGACAGTCCCGAGCAGTACTTC. This translates into CSAQDSPEQYF. The V call is TRBV20-1, the J call TRBJ2-7, with D possibly TRBD1 on 6 matching bases. With 6 bases removed from V and 6 bases from J, the gap between germline ends came to 12 bases. Germline CDR1 DFQATT, CDR2 SNEGSKA (reference sequence). The CDR3 runs to 11 residues.

The genes are TRBV7-8 and TRBJ1-5, with D uncertain. V lost 5 bases, J lost 3 bases, and 17 bases lay in between. The CDR3 consists of 16 residues. Germline CDR1 and CDR2: SGHVS and FQNEAQ. CDR3 residues: CASSPDRQAHNQPQHF. Here the CDR3 DNA reads TGTGCCAGCAGCCCCGATCGTCAGGCACACAATCAGCCCCAGCATTTT.

This clone was detected a few times. This chain uses TRBV20-1 with TRBJ2-3, with 8 bases fitting TRBD2. Germline V lookup: CDR1 DFQATT, CDR2 SNEGSKA (reference sequence). V lost 6 bases and J lost 7; bases outside the gene matches: 3. CDR3 length: 11 amino acids. Here the CDR3 DNA reads TGCAGTGCACGACTAGCGCATACGCAGTATTTT. Protein: CSARLAHTQYF.

V gene TRBV6-5 combines with J gene TRBJ2-3; 7 bases align to TRBD1. Germline trimming cut 5 bases from V and 2 bases from J; bases unmatched to any gene: 4. The length of the CDR3 is 14 residues. Germline CDR1 is MNHEY and CDR2 is SVGAGI. CDR3 sequence: CASSPGQTTDTQYF. DNA for the CDR3: TGTGCCAGCAGTCCGGGACAGACCACAGATACGCAGTATTTT.

Only a few counts were recorded for this clone. J is TRBJ1-3 and V is TRBV7-9, with no clear D. V lost 5 bases to trimming and J lost 0 bases, with 11 bases between them. CDR3 length equals 15 residues. Per the germline V gene, CDR1 is SEHNR and CDR2 is FQNEAQ (reference sequence). For the CDR3, the DNA is TGTGCCAGCAGCCTCTCTAGTCACTCTGGAAACACCATATATTTT. Its translation: CASSLSSHSGNTIYF.

This chain joins TRBV11-2 and TRBJ2-2; no clear D. The CDR3 runs to 13 residues. CDR1 SGHAT and CDR2 FQNNGV come from the germline V gene. Trimming shortened V by 2 bases and J by 4 bases, and 5 bases separated the two germline ends. Written as DNA, the CDR3 is TGTGCCAGCAGCTTACAAACCACCGGGGAGCTGTTTTTT. This encodes CASSLQTTGELFF.

In this sample, this clone turned up a few times. The rearrangement joins TRBV18 to TRBJ1-5; TRBD1 aligns across 9 bases. The CDR3 length is 16 residues. Germline-derived CDR1 and CDR2 are KGHSH and LQKENI. Trimming at V came to 2 bases and at J to 1 base, leaving 3 bases not matched to a gene. The CDR3 here is CASSPGQGMSNQPQHF. CDR3 DNA sequence: TGTGCCAGCTCACCAGGACAGGGGATGAGCAATCAGCCCCAGCATTTT.

The chain couples TRBV6-5 to TRBJ2-7; D gene ambiguous. Trimming shortened V by 7 bases and J by 0 bases, and 4 bases separated the two germline ends. The germline CDR1 and CDR2 sequences are MNHEY and SVGAGI. The length of the CDR3 is 11 residues. The CDR3: CASMRSYEQYF. CDR3 sequence (DNA): TGTGCCAGCATGCGCTCCTACGAGCAGTACTTC.

The genes are TRBV27 and TRBJ2-7, with 12 bases identical to TRBD2. The junction had 12 bases not matched to a gene; V was cut back by 7 bases and J by 2 bases. The CDR3 extends over 17 amino acids. Germline lookup yields CDR1 MNHEY and CDR2 SMNVEV (reference sequence). This CDR3 reads CASTLSPRLAGAYEQYF. CDR3 nucleotide sequence: TGTGCCAGCACCTTAAGTCCCCGACTAGCGGGAGCCTACGAGCAGTACTTC.

The CDR3 sequence is CASSVIGGGPSYEQYF. DNA of the CDR3: TGTGCCAGCAGTGTAATTGGAGGGGGTCCCTCCTACGAGCAGTACTTC. The V call is TRBV6-1, the J call TRBJ2-7; D possibly matches TRBD1 or TRBD2 (6 bases each). This CDR3 spans 16 amino acids. With 4 bases removed from V and 0 bases from J, the gap between germline ends came to 16 bases. In germline, CDR1 is MNHNS, CDR2 SASEGT.

The V call is TRBV30, the J call TRBJ2-4; 9 nucleotides line up with TRBD2. The CDR3 has 19 residues. CDR1 and CDR2 from the germline V gene are GTSNPN and SVGIG (reference sequence). V shed 4 bases and J 1 base; nucleotides not matched to a gene: 17. CDR3: CAWTRNRAGGPSAKNIQYF. CDR3 DNA sequence: TGTGCCTGGACCCGCAATAGAGCGGGAGGTCCGTCGGCCAAAAACATTCAGTACTTC.

The rearrangement joins TRBV6-5 to TRBJ1-5; TRBD1 might be the D (5 bases). V was shortened by 8 bases and J by 2 bases, with 10 bases between the two germline ends. The CDR3 has 13 amino acids. Germline V gives CDR1 MNHEY, CDR2 SVGAGI. CDR3 in amino acids: CASSAGRNQPQHF. The DNA for the CDR3 is TGTGCCAGCTCGGCAGGGCGCAATCAGCCCCAGCATTTT.

The J gene is TRBJ2-7, the V gene TRBV9; D uncertain. This CDR3 spans 13 amino acids. Germline CDR1 SGDLS, CDR2 YYNGEE. The V gene lost 0 bases and the J gene lost 1 base, with 5 bases spanning the gap. Written as DNA, the CDR3 is TGTGCCAGCAGCGTAGGACCATCCTACGAGCAGTACTTC. It translates to CASSVGPSYEQYF.

V is TRBV18 and J is TRBJ2-1; TRBD2 aligns across 10 bases. This CDR3 contains 15 residues. J was trimmed by 6 bases and V by 3 bases; bases with no gene match: 5. Germline CDR1 reads KGHSH; CDR2 reads LQKENI. The CDR3 region has the DNA TGTGCCAGCTCACCCCCAGGACTAGCGGTCAATGAGCAGTTCTTC. Encoded protein: CASSPPGLAVNEQFF. Variable domain in full (rest from reference TRBV18 and TRBJ2-1): NAGVMQNPRHLVRRRGQEARLRCSPMKGHSHVYWYRQLPEEGLKFMVYLQKENIIDESGMPKERFSAEFPKEGPSILRIQQVVRGDSAAYFCASSPPGLAVNEQFFGPGTRLTVL.

This chain uses TRBV11-2 with TRBJ2-4, with 8 bases aligning to TRBD2. V lost 2 bases to trimming and J lost 0 bases; unmatched junction nucleotides: 3. This CDR3 spans 16 amino acids. The germline V gene encodes CDR1 SGHAT and CDR2 FQNNGV. The CDR3 loop reads CASSLSGSGAKNIQYF. In DNA, the CDR3 is TGTGCCAGCAGCTTAAGCGGGAGCGGAGCCAAAAACATTCAGTACTTC. Full variable domain (remainder filled in from reference TRBV11-2 and TRBJ2-4): EAGVAQSPRYKIIEKRQSVAFWCNPISGHATLYWYQQILGQGPKLLIQFQNNGVVDDSQLPKDRFSAERLKGVDSTLKIQPAKLEDSAVYLCASSLSGSGAKNIQYFGAGTRLSVL.

A single count supports this clone. V usage is TRBV24-1 and J usage is TRBJ2-6; D gene ambiguous. Germline CDR1 is KGHDR and CDR2 is SFDVKD. This CDR3 comprises 15 residues. V lost 2 bases and J 1 base, leaving 5 bases between the germline ends. Written as DNA, the CDR3 is TGTGCCACCAGTGATTGGGGTTCTGGGGCCAACGTCCTGACTTTC. It encodes CATSDWGSGANVLTF.

This clone has a handful of counts. The chain has TRBV5-1 and TRBJ2-7; 8 bases match TRBD2. Germline loops: CDR1 SGHRS, CDR2 YFSETQ. With V trimmed by 5 bases and J by 4 bases, 5 bases remained unmatched. The CDR3 runs to 13 residues. The CDR3 DNA reads as TGCGCCAGCAGGGCGGGAGGAGGGTACGAGCAGTACTTC. Translated: CASRAGGGYEQYF.

The chain joins TRBV19 to TRBJ1-1; TRBD1 might be the D (5 bases). Germline V gene data show CDR1 as LNHDA and CDR2 as SQIVND (reference sequence). With 7 bases removed from V and 1 base from J, the gap between germline ends came to 13 bases. The CDR3 is 14 residues long. CDR3 residues: CASIQTGTNTEAFF. CDR3 nucleotide sequence: TGTGCCAGTATCCAAACAGGTACGAACACTGAAGCTTTCTTT.

The chain carries TRBV7-6 and TRBJ1-1; no definite D call. Trimming left V 3 bases short and J 4 bases short, with 18 bases between. The CDR3 has 16 amino acids. In germline, CDR1 is SGHVS, CDR2 FNYEAQ. CDR3 amino acids: CASSLGSSGVGTEAFF. In DNA form, the CDR3 reads TGTGCCAGCAGCTTGGGTAGTTCGGGAGTAGGCACTGAAGCTTTCTTT.

This chain joins TRBV28 and TRBJ1-3; D remains unclear. From germline, CDR1 is MDHEN and CDR2 SYDVKM. The CDR3 has 13 residues. V lost 3 bases and J lost 5, with 8 bases in between. CDR3 sequence reads: CASSFLGRNTIYF. In DNA form, the CDR3 reads TGTGCCAGCAGTTTTCTCGGTAGAAACACCATATATTTT. The complete variable domain, with remaining parts taken from reference TRBV28 and TRBJ1-3, reads DVKVTQSSRYLVKRTGEKVFLECVQDMDHENMFWYRQDPGLGLRLIYFSYDVKMKEKGDIPEGYSVSREKKERFSLILESASTNQTSMYLCASSFLGRNTIYFGEGSWLTVV.

The gene calls are TRBV19 and TRBJ2-7, with TRBD1 matching 10 bases. Germline loops: CDR1 LNHDA, CDR2 SQIVND (reference sequence). The CDR3 length is 15 residues. The V gene end was trimmed by 5 bases and the J gene end by 5 bases; junction bases not matched to a gene: 9. The CDR3 here is CASSDPGQGFDEQYF. In nucleotides, the CDR3 is TGTGCCAGTAGTGATCCGGGACAGGGGTTCGACGAGCAGTACTTC.

J is TRBJ2-7 and V is TRBV6-5; 9 nucleotides match TRBD1. This CDR3 is built from 15 residues. Germline loops: CDR1 MNHEY, CDR2 SVGAGI. Trimming cost V 6 bases and J 0 bases; bases outside gene matches: 6. The CDR3 region is CASRMDRGTSYEQYF. CDR3 coding DNA: TGTGCCAGCAGGATGGACAGGGGAACCTCCTACGAGCAGTACTTC.

This chain connects TRBV11-2 to TRBJ2-3; D assignment may be TRBD1 or TRBD2 (5 bases each). Deletions cut 4 bases from V and 2 bases from J, with 16 bases between. Germline values: CDR1 SGHAT, CDR2 FQNNGV. The CDR3 spans 16 residues. CDR3 DNA sequence: TGTGCCAGCAGCTACGGGACCGGACGTAACACAGATACGCAGTATTTT. Translated: CASSYGTGRNTDTQYF.